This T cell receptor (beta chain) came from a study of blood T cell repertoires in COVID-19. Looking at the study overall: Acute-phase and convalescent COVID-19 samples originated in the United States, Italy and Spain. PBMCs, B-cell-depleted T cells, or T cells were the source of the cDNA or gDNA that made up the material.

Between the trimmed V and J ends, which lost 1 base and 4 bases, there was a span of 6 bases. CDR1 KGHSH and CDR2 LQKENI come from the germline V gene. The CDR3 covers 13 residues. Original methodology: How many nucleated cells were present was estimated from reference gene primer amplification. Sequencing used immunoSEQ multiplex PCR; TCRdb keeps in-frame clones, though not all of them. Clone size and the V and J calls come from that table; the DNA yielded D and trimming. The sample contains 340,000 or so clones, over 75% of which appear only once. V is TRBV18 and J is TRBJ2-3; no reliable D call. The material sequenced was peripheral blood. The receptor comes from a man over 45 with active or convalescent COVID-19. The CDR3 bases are TGTGCCAGCTCACCACTAGATTCAGATACGCAGTATTTT. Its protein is CASSPLDSDTQYF.